A single sample is the source of the 19 T cell receptor beta chains below, sequenced in a study of early T cells in non-severe SARS-CoV-2 infection. TCRdb processed the 5' RACE reads anew with MiXCR; each CDR3 protein has one entry. Among more than 75,000 distinct CDR3 sequences listed, over 10% were seen once. What was sequenced was whole blood. The receptors stem from an adult who was a healthcare worker with PCR-confirmed SARS-CoV-2 infection or an uninfected control (not recorded which).

The CDR3 spells CASSYLETSSPQYF. DNA of the CDR3: TGTGCCAGCAGTTACCTCGAAACTAGTAGTCCCCAGTACTTC. The rearrangement joins TRBV6-2 or TRBV6-3 to TRBJ2-5, with D possibly being TRBD2 (5 bases). This CDR3 region has 14 residues. Germline CDR1 MNHEY, CDR2 SVGEGT. V was cut by 2 bases and J by 9 bases, with 16 bases left in between.

This clonotype was picked up a small number of times. The J gene is TRBJ2-1, the V gene TRBV18; TRBD2 might be the D (6 bases). Trimming left V 1 base short and J 0 bases short, with 13 bases between. CDR1 and CDR2 (germline): KGHSH, LQKENI. CDR3 size: 17 residues. CDR3: CASSPLGRGSSYNEQFF. CDR3 DNA sequence: TGTGCCAGCTCACCACTGGGACGGGGGAGCTCCTACAATGAGCAGTTCTTC.

This clonotype was seen many times. The chain links TRBV18 to TRBJ1-1; D gene ambiguous. CDR1 and CDR2 from the germline V gene are KGHSH and LQKENI. CDR3 length: 13 amino acids. V was clipped by 6 bases and J by 1 base, with 9 bases between them. The CDR3 reads CASSLTENTEAFF. CDR3 in DNA: TGTGCCAGCTCTCTTACAGAGAACACTGAAGCTTTCTTT.

This clonotype appeared many times. The rearrangement links TRBV14 to TRBJ2-1, with 10 bases that match TRBD2. The CDR3 has 21 residues. The V and J ends lost 2 bases and 0 bases, in that order; junction bases with no gene match: 16. Germline V gene sequence: CDR1 SGHDN, CDR2 FVKESK. CDR3 bases: TGTGCCAGCAGCCAAATCCCCGGGCTAGCGGGGGACGTCCACTCCTACAATGAGCAGTTCTTC. This sequence encodes CASSQIPGLAGDVHSYNEQFF.

This clonotype was counted many times. V and J are TRBV7-3 and TRBJ2-2; TRBD2 matches at 11 bases. Germline loops: CDR1 SGHTA, CDR2 FQGTGA. Trimming cost V 6 bases and J 3 bases; bases outside gene matches: 15. The length of the CDR3 is 19 residues. CDR3: CASSSRLAGNILHTGELFF. The CDR3 nucleotides are TGTGCCAGCAGTTCCCGACTAGCGGGGAATATACTACACACCGGGGAGCTGTTTTTT.

This clonotype was observed many times. This chain joins TRBV7-9 and TRBJ2-1, with 9 bases lining up with TRBD2. The length of the CDR3 is 15 residues. Unmatched junction bases numbered 11, after V lost 7 bases and J lost 7 bases. Germline loops: CDR1 SEHNR, CDR2 FQNEAQ (reference sequence). The CDR3 DNA reads as TGTGCCAGCACCCAACTAGCGGGTATGAGTAATGAGCAGTTCTTC. This encodes CASTQLAGMSNEQFF.

This clonotype was found a few times. This chain uses TRBV11-1 with TRBJ2-2, with D tentatively TRBD2 (5 bases). The germline V gene encodes CDR1 SGHAT and CDR2 FQDESV (reference sequence). The CDR3 has 12 residues. V lost 1 base and J lost 10, with 7 bases in between. The CDR3 DNA reads TGTGCCAGCAGCTTAGAGGAGGCGGAGCTGTTTTTT. Translated: CASSLEEAELFF.

This chain uses TRBV6-2 or TRBV6-3 with TRBJ1-6; possible D gene TRBD1, 6 bases. There are 15 residues in the CDR3. The germline CDR1 and CDR2 sequences are MNHEY and SVGEGT. The V end lost 7 bases, the J end lost 6 bases, and 16 bases lay between the germline ends. The CDR3 spells CASKFPDSFNSPLHF. The CDR3 nucleotides read TGTGCCAGCAAATTCCCGGACAGCTTTAATTCACCCCTCCACTTT.

This clonotype appeared a few times. The chain uses TRBV18 and TRBJ2-7, with D perhaps TRBD2 (6 bases). Germline V gene lookup returns CDR1 KGHSH and CDR2 LQKENI. V lost 4 bases, J lost 3 bases, and 10 bases lay in between. The CDR3 is 13 amino acids. CDR3 sequence reads: CASSRGNFYEQYF. The CDR3 nucleotides read TGTGCCAGCTCACGCGGGAATTTCTACGAGCAGTACTTC.

This clonotype was seen only a few times. The chain employs TRBV20-1 and TRBJ2-7; no reliable D call. With 0 bases removed from V and 4 bases from J, the gap between germline ends came to 4 bases. CDR3 length: 11 amino acids. From germline, CDR1 is DFQATT and CDR2 SNEGSKA (reference sequence). Written as DNA, the CDR3 is TGCAGTGCTAGAGACTATTACGAGCAGTACTTC. Amino acids: CSARDYYEQYF.

There are many counts of this clonotype. This sequence joins TRBV24-1 and TRBJ2-7; possible D gene TRBD1, 5 bases. CDR3 length: 13 residues. Germline V gives CDR1 KGHDR, CDR2 SFDVKD. The V and J ends lost 4 bases and 4 bases respectively, with 10 bases between them. CDR3 DNA: TGTGCCACCAGTGACAGGGAAGGTTACGAGCAGTACTTC. It encodes CATSDREGYEQYF.

The gene calls are TRBV7-2 and TRBJ1-2; maybe TRBD1 (5 bases). CDR3 length: 15 residues. V lost 4 bases and J lost 8, with 20 bases in between. The germline gives CDR1 SGHTA, CDR2 FQGNSA. Written as DNA, the CDR3 is TGTGCCAGCAGCTCCCCCCAAGACAGACGGAAGGGCTACACCTTC. It specifies CASSSPQDRRKGYTF. The whole variable domain, remainder taken from reference TRBV7-2 and TRBJ1-2, is GAGVSQSPSNKVTEKGKDVELRCDPISGHTALYWYRQSLGQGLEFLIYFQGNSAPDKSGLPSDRFSAERTGGSVSTLTIQRTQQEDSAVYLCASSSPQDRRKGYTFGSGTRLTVV.

This clonotype was recorded at least ten times. The V call is TRBV29-1, the J call TRBJ1-1; D is possibly TRBD1 (5 bases). The CDR3 is made up of 11 amino acids. Trimming pared 4 bases from V and 4 bases from J, leaving 7 bases between. Germline V gene lookup returns CDR1 SQVTM and CDR2 ANQGSEA. CDR3 sequence: CSVAGTTEAFF. DNA for the CDR3: TGCAGCGTTGCAGGGACCACTGAAGCTTTCTTT.

In this sample, this clonotype turned up a few times. The rearrangement uses TRBV7-2 and TRBJ1-2; 9 bases are a match to TRBD1. Germline lookup yields CDR1 SGHTA and CDR2 FQGNSA. V gave up 6 bases and J gave up 2 bases; unmatched junction bases: 4. CDR3 length equals 14 residues. CDR3 DNA sequence: TGTGCCAGCAGAGAGGGACAGGGAAACTATGGCTACACCTTC. This sequence encodes CASREGQGNYGYTF.

The rearrangement uses TRBV4-1 and TRBJ2-3, with unresolved D. The V end was cut by 4 bases, the J end by 6 bases, with 8 bases between. The germline gives CDR1 MGHRA, CDR2 YSYEKL. This CDR3 is built from 12 residues. The CDR3 here is CASSLAFDTQYF. DNA for the CDR3: TGCGCCAGCAGCCTGGCGTTTGATACGCAGTATTTT.

This clonotype was observed at least ten times. The genes are TRBV6-2 or TRBV6-3 and TRBJ2-7; D remains unclear. The germline V gene encodes CDR1 MNHEY and CDR2 SVGEGT. V was pared by 2 bases and J by 4 bases, with 12 bases between. The CDR3 contains 14 residues. CDR3 bases: TGTGCCAGCAGTTACCTCGACGGGTTGTACGAGCAGTACTTC. It is translated as CASSYLDGLYEQYF.

The table lists this clonotype with many counts. The chain links TRBV9 to TRBJ1-2, with TRBD1 matching over 10 bases. CDR3 length: 15 amino acids. The V gene end was trimmed by 3 bases and the J gene end by 4 bases; junction bases not matched to a gene: 6. Germline-derived CDR1 and CDR2 are SGDLS and YYNGEE. The CDR3 nucleotides are TGTGCCAGCAGCGGGGGACAGGGGCTCGGCTATGGCTACACCTTC. It encodes CASSGGQGLGYGYTF.

The V call is TRBV12-3 or TRBV12-4, the J call TRBJ2-2; TRBD1 might be the D (6 bases). Trimming took 4 bases from V and 6 from J, leaving 15 bases between them. The CDR3 totals 15 residues. CDR3 amino acids: CASSSSRQVPGELFF. The DNA for the CDR3 is TGTGCCAGCAGTTCATCTAGACAGGTACCCGGGGAGCTGTTTTTT.

The rearrangement uses TRBV7-3 and TRBJ2-1; tentative D call: TRBD1 (6 bases). The V and J ends lost 5 bases and 4 bases respectively, with 15 bases between them. This CDR3 region has 15 residues. Germline-derived CDR1 and CDR2 are SGHTA and FQGTGA. CDR3 protein: CASSRDNNGYNEQFF. Written as DNA, the CDR3 is TGTGCCAGCAGCCGGGACAACAATGGGTACAATGAGCAGTTCTTC.